In its sample, the clone carrying this T cell receptor beta chain was seen a few times. Its antigen is not identified. This specimen belongs to a study of T-cell memory formation after mild COVID-19. General study findings and limits: Pre-infection memory carried some responding clones, suggesting that cross-reactive memory joined. CD4+ contracting clones were found mainly in CM and EM, and CD8+ ones in EMRA. Later expanders leaned CD4+, whereas clones that contracted between day 15 and 85 were balanced CD4/CD8.

Libraries for TCRalpha and TCRbeta carried sample barcodes and unique molecular identifiers via 5'RACE. MiXCR, applied by TCRdb to the 5' RACE reads, yields one record per CDR3 protein. Of a few hundred thousand distinct CDR3 sequences in the sample, 20% to 25% were seen once. V lost 3 bases and J 1 base, leaving 16 bases between the germline ends. Per germline, CDR1 SGHRS and CDR2 YFSETQ. This CDR3 region has 16 residues. Sequencing was carried out using PBMCs or a T cell subset sorted from them (not recorded which). V usage is TRBV5-1 and J usage is TRBJ1-1, with D possibly being TRBD1 (5 bases). The sequence was obtained from a man younger than 35 who had mild COVID-19 (a few samples of this study predate the infection). Cell type and time point are not known. The CDR3 is CASSSPRTLSNTEAFF. As DNA, the CDR3 is TGCGCCAGCAGCTCCCCCCGGACACTTTCGAACACTGAAGCTTTCTTT. Together with reference TRBV5-1 and TRBJ1-1, the CDR3 gives the full variable domain: KAGVTQTPRYLIKTRGQQVTLSCSPISGHRSVSWYQQTPGQGLQFLFEYFSETQRNKGNFPGRFSGRQFSNSRSEMNVSTLELGDSALYLCASSSPRTLSNTEAFFGQGTRLTVV.